Only a few counts were recorded for the clone carrying this TCR beta chain. Its antigen is still unknown. An Oncomine TCR Beta short-read assay was used to sequence the DNA from cultured CD4+ T cells. From cultured CD4+ T cells, genomic DNA was extracted. TCRdb passed the PCR reads through MiXCR, listing each CDR3 protein once. Of 15,000 or so distinct CDR3 sequences listed, approximately 50% are singletons. Trimming at V came to 4 bases and at J to 7 bases, leaving 7 bases not matched to a gene. Looked up from germline, CDR1 is MNHEY and CDR2 is SVGAGI. There are 15 residues in the CDR3. The data stem from a study of vaccination and CD4 T cells after COVID-19. Overall study: Cultures acting as controls obtained a CEFX pool, an HIV-1 Nef pool, or no peptide.

Time point defined: late sampling 161 to 241 days after vaccination in a few convalescent patients. Documented treatment: approximately 9-day PBMC culture with coronavirus spike peptide pools or control peptides (ViraFEST assay). In the ViraFEST assay, peptide-pool expansion preceded TCR sequencing of expanded clonotypes. Culture of under 2.5 million PBMCs per well took place with approximately 9 IU/ml IL-2 and 8.5 to 10 ug/ml peptide pools. Sequences were derived from CD4+ T cells from blood, cultured in vitro, sampled about 7 months after SARS-CoV-2 vaccination. V usage is TRBV6-5 and J usage is TRBJ2-1; 10 nucleotides match TRBD2. This sequence was found in a human donor who had recovered from COVID-19. This chain's CDR3 is CASSSPGLATNEQFF. As DNA, the CDR3 is TGTGCCAGCAGTTCGCCGGGACTAGCGACGAATGAGCAGTTCTTC.